What follows are 30 T cell receptor beta chains derived from one specimen sequenced in a study of Tregs in tolerant kidney transplant recipients. Libraries were prepared by immunoSEQ multiplex PCR; TCRdb keeps only in-frame clonotypes and omits some of them. The sample carries over 60,000 clones, under 98% recorded once. The starting material was CD4+ T cells from blood, obtained before the transplant. The receptors stem from a human donor who received a combined kidney and bone marrow transplant.

V is TRBV6-5 and J is TRBJ1-1; tentative D call: TRBD1 (6 bases). V was shortened by 3 bases and J by 10 bases, with 21 bases between the two germline ends. Germline CDR1 MNHEY, CDR2 SVGAGI. This CDR3 is built from 15 residues. CDR3 in DNA: TGTGCCAGCAGTTATGGCAGGAAAGGGGGAGTTGGAGCTTTCTTT. Protein: CASSYGRKGGVGAFF.

The V gene is TRBV5-1, the J gene TRBJ2-7, with 7 bases lining up with TRBD1. The junction had 5 bases not matched to a gene; V was cut back by 3 bases and J by 2 bases. From germline, CDR1 is SGHRS and CDR2 YFSETQ. CDR3 length: 14 amino acids. Here the CDR3 reads CASSWAGTAYEQYF. Here the CDR3 DNA reads TGCGCCAGCAGCTGGGCCGGGACAGCCTACGAGCAGTACTTC.

This clone was seen only once. The chain combines TRBV5-1 with TRBJ2-2; 8 positions match TRBD2. This CDR3 contains 17 residues. Trimming removed 4 bases from V and 0 bases from J; junction bases left unmatched: 8. The V gene's germline CDR1 is SGHRS and CDR2 YFSETQ. The chain's CDR3 is CASSPERGQSNTGELFF. DNA of the CDR3: TGCGCCAGCAGCCCCGAGCGGGGGCAGTCGAACACCGGGGAGCTGTTTTTT.

The gene calls are TRBV11-3 and TRBJ2-2, with 12 bases lining up with TRBD2. Germline CDR1 and CDR2: SGHNT and YENEEA. Losses at the gene ends were 2 bases for V and 1 base for J; bases not matched to a gene: 2. This CDR3 comprises 17 residues. The CDR3 DNA reads as TGTGCCAGCAGCTTAAGACTAGCGGGAGAGAACACCGGGGAGCTGTTTTTT. This gives the protein CASSLRLAGENTGELFF.

This chain uses TRBV7-9 with TRBJ2-7; TRBD1 might be the D (6 bases). The germline V gene encodes CDR1 SEHNR and CDR2 FQNEAQ (reference sequence). The CDR3 length is 13 residues. Trimming removed 1 base at V and 9 bases at J, with 13 bases between. CDR3 sequence: CASSLDGRGAQYF. Here the CDR3 DNA reads TGTGCCAGCAGCTTAGACGGCAGGGGAGCGCAGTACTTC.

The V gene is TRBV2, the J gene TRBJ1-6; D gene unclear. Germline lookup yields CDR1 SNHLY and CDR2 FYNNEI. The length of the CDR3 is 15 residues. V dropped 2 bases and J dropped 1 base, with 6 bases sitting between them. The CDR3 is CASSERFSYNSPLHF. The CDR3 coding sequence is TGTGCCAGCAGTGAACGGTTTTCCTATAATTCACCCCTCCACTTT.

The rearrangement links TRBV2 to TRBJ1-4, with 7 nucleotides matching TRBD1. Germline V gene data show CDR1 as SNHLY and CDR2 as FYNNEI. The V gene end was trimmed by 5 bases and the J gene end by 7 bases; junction bases not matched to a gene: 4. CDR3 length: 13 amino acids. In DNA form, the CDR3 reads TGTGCCAGCAGTTCCGGGACAGCTGAAAAACTGTTTTTT. It translates to CASSSGTAEKLFF.

The gene calls are TRBV6-1 and TRBJ1-5; the D is unclear. The CDR3 is made up of 15 amino acids. The V gene's germline CDR1 is MNHNS and CDR2 SASEGT. V was trimmed by 3 bases and J by 4 bases, leaving 13 bases between them. This CDR3 reads CASSDLRAWNQPQHF. The CDR3 bases are TGTGCCAGCAGTGACTTGAGGGCTTGGAATCAGCCCCAGCATTTT.

J is TRBJ2-2 and V is TRBV2; 10 bases are shared with TRBD2. Germline V lookup: CDR1 SNHLY, CDR2 FYNNEI. Trimming removed 5 bases from V and 5 bases from J; junction bases left unmatched: 5. The CDR3 loop spans 15 amino acids. The CDR3 reads CASSTLAGDTGELFF. The CDR3 DNA follows: TGTGCCAGCAGTACTCTAGCGGGGGATACCGGGGAGCTGTTTTTT.

The chain employs TRBV6-5 and TRBJ2-7; D gene unclear. Trimming removed 5 bases at V and 6 bases at J, with 17 bases between. This CDR3 has 14 amino acids. Germline V gene lookup returns CDR1 MNHEY and CDR2 SVGAGI. The CDR3 loop reads CASSAPGSRSEQYF. CDR3 nucleotides: TGTGCCAGCAGTGCCCCCGGTTCTAGGAGCGAGCAGTACTTC.

V gene TRBV6-6 combines with J gene TRBJ1-1, with D unclear. This CDR3 comprises 13 residues. CDR1 is MNHNY, CDR2 SVGAGI, per germline (reference sequence). V lost 7 bases to trimming and J lost 0 bases, with 9 bases between them. CDR3 sequence (DNA): TGTGCCAGCATTACAGCTATGAACACTGAAGCTTTCTTT. It encodes CASITAMNTEAFF.

The chain is built from TRBV7-2 and TRBJ2-2; TRBD1 matches 7 bases. Germline V CDR1 and CDR2: SGHTA, FQGNSA. Trimming at V came to 5 bases and at J to 2 bases, leaving 8 bases not matched to a gene. CDR3 length equals 16 residues. CDR3 amino acids: CASSDRVLRNTGELFF. CDR3 nucleotide sequence: TGTGCCAGCAGCGACAGGGTACTCAGAAACACCGGGGAGCTGTTTTTT.

In regard to this clone: The junction shows a germline mismatch at one end, possibly a read error. V usage is TRBV19 and J usage is TRBJ2-1; 12 bases line up with TRBD2. CDR3 length: 12 residues. Germline CDR1 is LNHDA and CDR2 is SQIVND (reference sequence). The CDR3 is CASSLLLAGGLF. The DNA for the CDR3 is TGTGCCAGTAGCCTCTTGCTAGCGGGGGGGCTCTTC.

The chain joins TRBV9 to TRBJ2-1, with D perhaps matching TRBD1 (6 bases). V shed 3 bases and J shed 4 bases, with 23 bases lying between them. The CDR3 has 18 residues. Germline V CDR1 and CDR2: SGDLS, YYNGEE. The DNA of the CDR3 is TGTGCCAGCAGCGCCGACGCTGGGGACATAAAAACTTACAATGAGCAGTTCTTC. Translated: CASSADAGDIKTYNEQFF.

This chain uses TRBV7-3 with TRBJ2-3, with TRBD2 as a possible D gene (5 bases). Germline V gene sequence: CDR1 SGHTA, CDR2 FQGTGA. The CDR3 has 16 amino acids. V was pared by 4 bases and J by 3 bases, with 17 bases between. This CDR3 is CASSSQLDAQTDTQYF. In DNA form, the CDR3 reads TGTGCCAGCAGCTCCCAACTAGACGCCCAAACAGATACGCAGTATTTT.

Of note for this clone: One end of the junction varies from germline; a read error may be responsible. The V call is TRBV7-2, the J call TRBJ1-4; D is unclear. This CDR3 comprises 14 residues. CDR1 is SGHTA and CDR2 is FQGNSA in the germline V gene. The CDR3: CASSLFIRDERLFF. CDR3 DNA sequence: TGTGCCAGCAGCTTATTTATTAGAGATGAAAGACTGTTTTTT.

This clone has only one observation. The rearrangement joins TRBV7-2 to TRBJ2-5, with unresolved D. Germline assignment: CDR1 SGHTA and CDR2 FQGNSA. The CDR3 sequence is 16 residues long. V lost 1 base to trimming and J lost 3 bases, with 15 bases between them. CDR3 region: CASSLVFSTMEETQYF. In DNA, the CDR3 is TGTGCCAGCAGCTTAGTGTTCTCTACTATGGAAGAGACCCAGTACTTC.

V is TRBV7-2 and J is TRBJ2-1, with D tentatively TRBD2 (6 bases). The CDR3 is 16 amino acids. Germline V gene sequence: CDR1 SGHTA, CDR2 FQGNSA. Trimming removed 4 bases from V and 2 bases from J, with 15 bases in between. The CDR3 DNA reads as TGTGCCAGCAGCTCCCGGAGGGCAAGTACCTACAATGAGCAGTTCTTC. This encodes CASSSRRASTYNEQFF.

The rearrangement joins TRBV7-2 to TRBJ2-7; possibly TRBD2 for D (5 bases). CDR3 length equals 14 residues. The germline V gene has CDR1 SGHTA and CDR2 FQGNSA. The V end lost 1 base, the J end lost 2 bases, and 9 bases lay between the germline ends. The CDR3 loop is CASSLDPGTYEQYF. The DNA of the CDR3 is TGTGCCAGCAGCTTAGATCCGGGGACCTACGAGCAGTACTTC.

The chain employs TRBV21-1 and TRBJ2-7; the table's D gene call, TRBD1, was not cross checked with the DNA. TRBV21-1 is classified as a pseudogene. The CDR3 contains 13 residues. The CDR3 DNA sequence: TGCCACCCCAGGCCCAGGGGTATACGCGAGCAGTACTTC. The encoded protein is CHPRPRGIREQYF.

The chain couples TRBV25-1 to TRBJ1-2; possible D gene TRBD1, 5 bases. Germline V lookup: CDR1 MGHDK, CDR2 SYGVNS. The CDR3 is 12 residues long. Trimming removed 6 bases at V and 6 bases at J, with 11 bases between. CDR3 nucleotide sequence: TGTGCCAGCAGACAGGAATATGATGGCTACACCTTC. It yields the protein CASRQEYDGYTF.

The chain joins TRBV28 to TRBJ2-2; the D gene is possibly TRBD2 (6 bases). Germline assignment: CDR1 MDHEN and CDR2 SYDVKM. This CDR3 region has 13 residues. V dropped 3 bases and J dropped 14 bases, with 16 bases sitting between them. The CDR3 DNA sequence: TGTGCCAGCAGTTTCGCCGGGGGTAATGGTCTGTTTTTT. Translation gives CASSFAGGNGLFF.

The chain links TRBV6-1 to TRBJ2-5; D might be TRBD1 (6 bases). The germline gives CDR1 MNHNS, CDR2 SASEGT. The V gene lost 4 bases and the J gene lost 0 bases, with 9 bases spanning the gap. This CDR3 has 14 amino acids. CDR3 sequence: CASSGYRDQETQYF. The DNA for the CDR3 is TGTGCCAGCAGTGGATACAGGGACCAAGAGACCCAGTACTTC.

The chain carries TRBV7-2 and TRBJ2-5, with 9 bases aligning to TRBD2. In germline, CDR1 is SGHTA, CDR2 FQGNSA. V shed 5 bases and J 2 bases; nucleotides not matched to a gene: 6. The CDR3 runs 15 residues. The CDR3 protein is CASSPVLAGQETQYF. Written as DNA, the CDR3 is TGTGCCAGCAGCCCCGTGCTAGCGGGGCAAGAGACCCAGTACTTC.

The rearrangement joins TRBV11-3 to TRBJ2-2; a possible D gene is TRBD2 (6 bases). Germline-derived CDR1 and CDR2 are SGHNT and YENEEA. The germline V and J ends were trimmed by 0 bases and 6 bases, with 8 bases remaining between them. This CDR3 contains 14 residues. CDR3 loop: CASSLEPGAGELFF. The CDR3 DNA is TGTGCCAGCAGCTTAGAACCGGGAGCCGGGGAGCTGTTTTTT.

The gene calls are TRBV7-3 and TRBJ2-4; 14 positions match TRBD2. V was pared by 5 bases and J by 8 bases, with 5 bases of the junction left unmatched. The CDR3 has 15 residues. Germline loops: CDR1 SGHTA, CDR2 FQGTGA. The CDR3 DNA follows: TGTGCCAGCAGCGCAAGGGGACTAGCGGGAGACATTCAGTACTTC. Translation gives CASSARGLAGDIQYF.

The rearrangement links TRBV7-8 to TRBJ2-1; 7 bases are a match to TRBD2. This CDR3 comprises 15 residues. The germline CDR1 and CDR2 sequences are SGHVS and FQNEAQ. The V gene end was trimmed by 0 bases and the J gene end by 5 bases; junction bases not matched to a gene: 4. Written as DNA, the CDR3 is TGTGCCAGCAGCTTAGCGCGGCTAGCGGACAATGAGCAGTTCTTC. Protein: CASSLARLADNEQFF.

The chain joins TRBV5-1 to TRBJ2-7, with TRBD2 matching over 13 bases. The V gene end was trimmed by 4 bases and the J gene end by 5 bases; junction bases not matched to a gene: 9. CDR1 SGHRS and CDR2 YFSETQ come from the germline V gene. CDR3 size: 16 residues. Written as DNA, the CDR3 is TGCGCCAGCAGCCTACTTACTAGCGGGGGGGCCGACGAGCAGTACTTC. Translated: CASSLLTSGGADEQYF.

This clone was seen a few times. V is TRBV4-1 and J is TRBJ2-7, with 8 bases aligning to TRBD1. J was trimmed by 7 bases and V by 0 bases; bases with no gene match: 14. The CDR3 length is 17 residues. Germline V CDR1 and CDR2: MGHRA, YSYEKL. The CDR3 is CASSQDYGAGGEGEQYF. In nucleotides, the CDR3 is TGCGCCAGCAGCCAAGATTATGGAGCAGGGGGCGAGGGGGAGCAGTACTTC.

With regard to this clone: One end of the junction is discordant with germline, which a read error may explain. CDR3 coding DNA: TGTGCCAGCAGTTTAGCCGGGACAGAAACTAACTATGGCTACACCTTC. Protein: CASSLAGTETNYGYTF. The V gene is TRBV7-2, the J gene TRBJ1-2, with 7 bases aligning to TRBD1. The CDR3 contains 16 residues. Germline CDR1 reads SGHTA; CDR2 reads FQGNSA.